Listed here is a single T cell receptor beta chain. Its cognate antigen is unknown. The record originates from a study of shared clonotypes between healthy human individuals. Findings and limits, study-wide: Clonotypes shared by all four donors outscored non-shared clonotypes in generation probability.

V dropped 1 base and J dropped 5; count of bases not matched to a gene: 5. Germline V gives CDR1 LGHNT, CDR2 FRNRAP. The CDR3 has 16 amino acids. Sequencing used immunoSEQ multiplex PCR; TCRdb keeps in-frame clones, though not all of them. This sample has approximately 2.5 million clones; just over 90% occur once, and the top ten carry 0.13% to 0.15%. What was sequenced was naive CD4+ T cells sorted from blood. Subset indicated: CD45RA+ positively selected. This receptor was taken from a man between 18 and 35 years old in good health. The V gene is TRBV12-5, the J gene TRBJ1-6; 7 bases are a match to TRBD1. The CDR3 protein is CASGLGITGDNSPLHF. CDR3 coding DNA: TGTGCTAGTGGTTTGGGGATAACAGGGGATAATTCACCCCTCCACTTT.